Listed below are T cell receptor beta chains from one sample, sequenced in a study of T cell responses to AZD1222 COVID-19 vaccine. The data were produced by immunoSEQ multiplex PCR, yet TCRdb's version contains in-frame clones alone and is incomplete. This sample has about 120,000 clones; about 93% occur once, and the top ten carry approximately 5%. The sequencing here drew on peripheral blood, taken 28 days after the second AZD1222 dose. The receptors originated from an adult who received the AZD1222 COVID-19 vaccine. The conserved cysteine and the conserved F or W are not part of the CDR3 here. The order of the fields is V gene, CDR3 length, CDR3 protein.

TRBV29-1	11	SVIGTGGEPQH
TRBV4-2	16	ASSQRTGAYSGANVLT
TRBV18	13	ASSPGDRGLDGYT
TRBV19	12	ASSIDILGTEAF
TRBV6-2/TRBV6-3	13	ASSYEDRARQPQH
TRBV4-2	13	ASSQRLDAADTQY
TRBV5-1	14	ASSLGGPTLGHEQY
TRBV10-3	11	AIRGDRAYEQY
TRBV6-1	15	ASSDPGIAGNTGELF
TRBV6-5	12	ASSYSSREEGYT
TRBV28	12	ASRNLGTNQPQH
TRBV2	13	ASSKLGPPSYEQY
TRBV14	13	ASSQGRLLQETQY
TRBV7-9	14	ASSLGARPNTGELF
TRBV2	13	ASSDVTGADNEQF
TRBV5-6	14	ASTPRGGSGANVLT
TRBV12-3/TRBV12-4	11	ASSEYRGSEAF
TRBV6-5	13	ASIKVPPTGNTIY
TRBV19	13	ASTPLNSANQPQH
TRBV27	12	ASSPLGTKVEQF
TRBV7-2	9	AIRNRVSYT
TRBV5-1	13	ASSLGGGYQETQY
TRBV29-1	11	SAQGAVRDGYT
TRBV3-1/TRBV3-2	13	ASSQSNSLLGEAF
TRBV7-9	12	ASSDRQLNEKLF
TRBV2	15	ASSEARLADSYNEQF
TRBV3-1/TRBV3-2	13	ASSQDNFPGNTIY
TRBV30	12	AWKDIRVNSPLH
TRBV5-6	11	ASSIQAGGYQF
TRBV5-6	12	ASSLKPNAGELF
TRBV9	13	ASSAKSRQGFGYT
TRBV7-9	11	AISATTNEKLF
TRBV28	12	ASSLPTTNEKLF
TRBV7-8	13	ASSLVGPNTGELF
TRBV2	16	ASSEAHVGTWGTDTQY
TRBV6-2/TRBV6-3	13	ASSYSEGASYGYT
TRBV19	12	ASSIGTASYGYT
TRBV30	12	AWGRDRGIDEQF
TRBV5-5	15	ASSLVTSGPSYNEQF
TRBV9	14	ASSVEAGGITDTQY
TRBV3-1/TRBV3-2	13	ASSQGPGKTGELF
TRBV6-2/TRBV6-3	14	ASSYPKVGGNQPQH
TRBV6-2/TRBV6-3	13	ASSQRLAGPKTQY
TRBV11-2	12	ASSYAGLQETQY
TRBV7-3	11	ASRLQGNTEAF
TRBV2	11	ASDTSLNQPQH
TRBV5-8	13	ASSLGGRINSPLH
TRBV27	11	ASSSGTGKGYT
TRBV4-1	13	ASSQGVKGPDTQY